A selection of T cell receptor beta chains follows, all from one sample in a study of identical twins. In TCRdb, the 5' RACE reads were re-called with MiXCR into one record per CDR3 protein. This sample has roughly 720,000 distinct CDR3 sequences, with around a sixth found just once. The sample was also linked to a second study, of T cells expressing NK-cell markers.

Sequencing used PBMCs. Every receptor here comes from a woman aged 18-35 years in good health. Each CDR3 is given with its conserved first and last residue. Expanded clones get a size class; other rows say once, few or many, or leave the size out.

J: TRBJ2-5; size: few; V: TRBV5-1; CDR3: CASSWGPGETQYF
J: TRBJ1-2; size: .; V: TRBV3-1; CDR3: CASMPGRTGGGYTF
J: TRBJ2-1; size: few; V: TRBV5-1; CDR3: CASSSGQGGYEQFF
J: TRBJ2-7; size: few; V: TRBV4-3; CDR3: CASSQEHRGSSEQYF
J: TRBJ2-7; size: few; V: TRBV12-3/TRBV12-4; CDR3: CASSPSFPRPLDYEQYF
J: TRBJ2-7; size: .; V: TRBV20-1; CDR3: CSARDYGKSYEQYF
J: TRBJ2-1; size: .; V: TRBV7-8; CDR3: CASSPPPLSGNEQFF
J: TRBJ2-1; size: .; V: TRBV5-6; CDR3: CASRGIAGNYNEQFF
J: TRBJ2-7; size: few; V: TRBV20-1; CDR3: CSARGRFSYEQYF
J: TRBJ2-7; size: few; V: TRBV6-2/TRBV6-3; CDR3: CASSPRSGLKVDEQYF